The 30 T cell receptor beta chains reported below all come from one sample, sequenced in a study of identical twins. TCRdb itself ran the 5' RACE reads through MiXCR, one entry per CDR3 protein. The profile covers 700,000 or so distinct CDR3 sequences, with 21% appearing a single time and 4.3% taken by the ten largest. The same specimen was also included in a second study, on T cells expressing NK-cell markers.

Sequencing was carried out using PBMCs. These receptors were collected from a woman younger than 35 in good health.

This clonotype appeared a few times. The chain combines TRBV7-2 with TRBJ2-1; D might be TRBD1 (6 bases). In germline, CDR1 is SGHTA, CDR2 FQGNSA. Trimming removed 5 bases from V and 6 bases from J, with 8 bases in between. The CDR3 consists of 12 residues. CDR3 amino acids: CASSVGANEQFF. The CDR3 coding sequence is TGTGCCAGCAGCGTGGGGGCCAATGAGCAGTTCTTC.

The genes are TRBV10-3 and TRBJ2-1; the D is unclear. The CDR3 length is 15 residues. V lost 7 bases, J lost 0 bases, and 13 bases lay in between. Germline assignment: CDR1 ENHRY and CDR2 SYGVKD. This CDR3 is CAITALLSSYNEQFF. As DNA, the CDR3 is TGTGCCATCACCGCTTTACTGAGCTCCTACAATGAGCAGTTCTTC.

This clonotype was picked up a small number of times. CDR3 bases: TGCAGTTTCACAGGGGAGTCCTACAATGAGCAGTTCTTC. Translated: CSFTGESYNEQFF. The rearrangement joins TRBV20-1 to TRBJ2-1; 7 bases align to TRBD1. This CDR3 contains 13 residues. Germline V gives CDR1 DFQATT, CDR2 SNEGSKA (reference sequence). J lost 1 base, V lost 8 bases, and 5 bases had no gene match.

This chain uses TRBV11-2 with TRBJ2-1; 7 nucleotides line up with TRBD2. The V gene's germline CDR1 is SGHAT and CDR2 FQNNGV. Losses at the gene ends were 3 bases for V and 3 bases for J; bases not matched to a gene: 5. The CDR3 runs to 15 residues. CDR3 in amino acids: CASSFVLASYNEQFF. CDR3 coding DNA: TGTGCCAGCAGCTTTGTACTAGCGAGCTACAATGAGCAGTTCTTC.

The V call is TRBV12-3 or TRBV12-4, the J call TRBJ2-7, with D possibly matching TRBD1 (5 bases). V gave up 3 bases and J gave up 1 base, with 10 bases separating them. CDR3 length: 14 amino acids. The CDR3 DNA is TGTGCCAGCAGTTTCCTGGACACTTCCTACGAGCAGTACTTC. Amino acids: CASSFLDTSYEQYF.

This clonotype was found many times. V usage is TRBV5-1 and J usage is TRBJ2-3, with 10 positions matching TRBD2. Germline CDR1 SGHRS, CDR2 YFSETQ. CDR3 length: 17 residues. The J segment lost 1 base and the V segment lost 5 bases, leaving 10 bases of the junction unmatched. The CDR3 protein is CASSPHRGTSGTDTQYF. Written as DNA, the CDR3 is TGCGCCAGCAGTCCTCACCGAGGGACTAGCGGCACAGATACGCAGTATTTT.

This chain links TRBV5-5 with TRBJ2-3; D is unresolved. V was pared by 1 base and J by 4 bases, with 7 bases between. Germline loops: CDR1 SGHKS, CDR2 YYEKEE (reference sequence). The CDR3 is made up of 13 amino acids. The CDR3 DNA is TGTGCCAGCAGCTTGCGGTTCCCAGATACGCAGTATTTT. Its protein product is CASSLRFPDTQYF.

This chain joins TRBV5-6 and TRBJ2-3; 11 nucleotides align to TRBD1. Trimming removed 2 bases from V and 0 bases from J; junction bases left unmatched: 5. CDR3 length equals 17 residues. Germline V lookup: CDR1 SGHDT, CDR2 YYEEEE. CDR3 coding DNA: TGTGCCAGCAGCTTCCGGACAGGGGGCCTTAGCACAGATACGCAGTATTTT. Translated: CASSFRTGGLSTDTQYF.

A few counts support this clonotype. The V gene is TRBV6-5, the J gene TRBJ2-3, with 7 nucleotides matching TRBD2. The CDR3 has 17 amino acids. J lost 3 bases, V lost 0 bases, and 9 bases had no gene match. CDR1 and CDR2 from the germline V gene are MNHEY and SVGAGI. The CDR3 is CASSYSIGGGPTDTQYF. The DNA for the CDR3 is TGTGCCAGCAGTTACTCGATTGGGGGAGGGCCGACAGATACGCAGTATTTT.

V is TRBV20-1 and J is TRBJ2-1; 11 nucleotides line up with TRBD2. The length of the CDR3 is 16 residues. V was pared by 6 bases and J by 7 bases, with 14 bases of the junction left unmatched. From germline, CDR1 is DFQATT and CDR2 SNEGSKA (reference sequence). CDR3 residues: CSARKPGLAEANEQFF. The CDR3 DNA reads TGCAGTGCCAGGAAGCCGGGACTAGCGGAGGCGAATGAGCAGTTCTTC.

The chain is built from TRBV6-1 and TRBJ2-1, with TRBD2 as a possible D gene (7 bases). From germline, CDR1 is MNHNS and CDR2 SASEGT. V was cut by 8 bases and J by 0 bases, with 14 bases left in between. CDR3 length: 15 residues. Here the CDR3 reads CASRRGASSYNEQFF. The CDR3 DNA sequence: TGTGCCAGCCGCCGGGGGGCAAGCTCCTACAATGAGCAGTTCTTC.

The CDR3 reads CSARASEGTGELFF. Here the CDR3 DNA reads TGCAGTGCTAGGGCTAGCGAAGGAACCGGGGAGCTGTTTTTT. The chain is built from TRBV20-1 and TRBJ2-2, with a possible D match to TRBD2 (6 bases). Trimming pared 3 bases from V and 5 bases from J, leaving 13 bases between. Germline V gene data show CDR1 as DFQATT and CDR2 as SNEGSKA (reference sequence). The CDR3 consists of 14 residues.

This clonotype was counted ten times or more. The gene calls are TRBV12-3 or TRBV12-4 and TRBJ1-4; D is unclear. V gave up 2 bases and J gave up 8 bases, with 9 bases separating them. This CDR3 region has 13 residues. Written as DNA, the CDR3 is TGTGCCAGCAGTTTATCAGGAAACGAAAAACTGTTTTTT. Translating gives CASSLSGNEKLFF.

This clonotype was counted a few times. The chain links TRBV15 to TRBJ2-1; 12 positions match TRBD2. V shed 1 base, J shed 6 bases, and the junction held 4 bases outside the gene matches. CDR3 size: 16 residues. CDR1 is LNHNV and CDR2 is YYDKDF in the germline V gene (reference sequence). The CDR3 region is CATSRGLAGGLNEQFF. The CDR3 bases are TGTGCCACCAGCAGAGGGCTAGCGGGAGGGCTCAATGAGCAGTTCTTC.

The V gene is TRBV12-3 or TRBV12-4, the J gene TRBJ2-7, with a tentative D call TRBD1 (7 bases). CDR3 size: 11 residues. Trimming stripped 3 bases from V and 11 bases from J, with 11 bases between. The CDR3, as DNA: TGTGCCAGCAGTTTCGGCGGGACAGAGTACTTC. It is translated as CASSFGGTEYF.

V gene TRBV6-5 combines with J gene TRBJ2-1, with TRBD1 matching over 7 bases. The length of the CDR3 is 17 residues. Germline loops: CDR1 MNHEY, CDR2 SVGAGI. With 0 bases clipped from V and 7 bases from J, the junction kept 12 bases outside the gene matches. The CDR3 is CASSYSKTGIGVNEQFF. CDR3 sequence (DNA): TGTGCCAGCAGTTACTCCAAGACAGGGATAGGTGTGAATGAGCAGTTCTTC.

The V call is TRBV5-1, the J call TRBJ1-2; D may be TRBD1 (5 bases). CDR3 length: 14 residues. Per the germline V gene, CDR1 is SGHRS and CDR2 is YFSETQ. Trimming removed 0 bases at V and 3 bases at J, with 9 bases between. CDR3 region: CASSLAGLDYGYTF. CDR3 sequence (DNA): TGCGCCAGCAGCTTGGCAGGGCTTGACTATGGCTACACCTTC.

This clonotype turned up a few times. The DNA for the CDR3 is TGTGCCAGCAGCTCGAGGGTGGAGGACACCGGGGAGCTGTTTTTT. This translates into CASSSRVEDTGELFF. V and J are TRBV7-8 and TRBJ2-2; a weak D match, TRBD2 (5 bases). Germline loops: CDR1 SGHVS, CDR2 FQNEAQ. The CDR3 runs 15 residues. The V end lost 4 bases, the J end lost 3 bases, and 12 bases lay between the germline ends.

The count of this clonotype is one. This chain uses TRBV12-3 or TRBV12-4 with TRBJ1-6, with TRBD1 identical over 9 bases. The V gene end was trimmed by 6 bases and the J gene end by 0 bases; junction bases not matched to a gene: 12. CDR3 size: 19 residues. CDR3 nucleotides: TGTGCCAGCAGCCCCCTTCGAGGACAGGGGAGCTCCTATAATTCACCCCTCCACTTT. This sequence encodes CASSPLRGQGSSYNSPLHF.

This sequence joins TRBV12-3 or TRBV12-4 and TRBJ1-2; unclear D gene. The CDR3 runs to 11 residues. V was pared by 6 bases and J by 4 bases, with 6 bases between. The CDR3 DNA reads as TGTGCCAGCAGGCGGACCTATGGCTACACCTTC. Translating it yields CASRRTYGYTF.

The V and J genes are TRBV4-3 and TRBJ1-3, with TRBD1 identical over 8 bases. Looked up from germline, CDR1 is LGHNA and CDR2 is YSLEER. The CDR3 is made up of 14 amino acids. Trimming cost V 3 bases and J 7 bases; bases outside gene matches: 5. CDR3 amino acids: CASSHWTGSNTIYF. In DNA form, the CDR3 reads TGCGCCAGCAGCCATTGGACAGGGTCTAACACCATATATTTT.

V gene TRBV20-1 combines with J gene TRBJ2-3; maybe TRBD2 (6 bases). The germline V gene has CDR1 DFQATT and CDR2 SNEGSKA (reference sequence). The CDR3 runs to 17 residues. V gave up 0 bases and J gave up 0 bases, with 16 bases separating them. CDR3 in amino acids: CSARDGGTGGSTDTQYF. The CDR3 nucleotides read TGCAGTGCTAGAGATGGGGGTACCGGGGGAAGCACAGATACGCAGTATTTT.

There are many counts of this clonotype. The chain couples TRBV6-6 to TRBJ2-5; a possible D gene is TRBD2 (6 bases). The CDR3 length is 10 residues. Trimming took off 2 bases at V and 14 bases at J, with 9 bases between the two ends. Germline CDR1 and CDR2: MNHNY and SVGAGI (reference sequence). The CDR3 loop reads CASSYERVYF. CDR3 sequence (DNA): TGTGCCAGCAGTTACGAGCGGGTCTACTTC.

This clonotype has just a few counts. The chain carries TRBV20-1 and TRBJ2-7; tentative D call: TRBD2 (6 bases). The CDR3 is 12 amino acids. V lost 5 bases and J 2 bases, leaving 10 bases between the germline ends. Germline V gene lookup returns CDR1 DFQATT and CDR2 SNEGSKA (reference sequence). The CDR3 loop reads CSARDWAYEQYF. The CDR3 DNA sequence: TGCAGTGCTCGGGACTGGGCCTACGAGCAGTACTTC.

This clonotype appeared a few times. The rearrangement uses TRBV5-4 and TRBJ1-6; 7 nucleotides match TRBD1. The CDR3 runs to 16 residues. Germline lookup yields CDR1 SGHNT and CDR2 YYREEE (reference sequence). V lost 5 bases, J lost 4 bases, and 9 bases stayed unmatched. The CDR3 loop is CASRSMKGAYNSPLHF. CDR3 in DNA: TGTGCCAGCAGAAGCATGAAGGGGGCTTATAATTCACCCCTCCACTTT.

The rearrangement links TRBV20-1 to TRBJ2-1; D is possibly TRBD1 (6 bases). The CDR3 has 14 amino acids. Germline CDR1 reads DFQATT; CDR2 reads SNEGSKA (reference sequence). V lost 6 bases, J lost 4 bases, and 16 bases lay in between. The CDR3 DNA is TGCAGTGCAACCGGGGCAGGGGATTACAATGAGCAGTTCTTC. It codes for CSATGAGDYNEQFF.

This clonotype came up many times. The DNA of the CDR3 is TGCAGTGCTAGAGACGTAGCGGGAGGGCCAGAGACCCAGTACTTC. Translating gives CSARDVAGGPETQYF. The chain recombines TRBV20-1 with TRBJ2-5; 11 bases are a match to TRBD2. V trimming: 0 bases; J trimming: 4 bases; junction bases outside the gene matches: 4. The CDR3 has 15 residues. Per the germline V gene, CDR1 is DFQATT and CDR2 is SNEGSKA (reference sequence).

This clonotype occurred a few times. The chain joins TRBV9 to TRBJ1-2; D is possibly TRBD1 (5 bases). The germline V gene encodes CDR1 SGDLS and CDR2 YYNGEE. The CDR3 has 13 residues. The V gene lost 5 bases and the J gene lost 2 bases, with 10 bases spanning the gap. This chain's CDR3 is CASSPRVNYGYTF. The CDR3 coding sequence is TGTGCCAGCAGTCCCAGGGTCAACTATGGCTACACCTTC.

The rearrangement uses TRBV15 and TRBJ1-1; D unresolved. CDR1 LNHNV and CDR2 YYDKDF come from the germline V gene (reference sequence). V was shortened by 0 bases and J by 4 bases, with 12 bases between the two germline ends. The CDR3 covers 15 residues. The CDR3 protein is CATSREGRVFTEAFF. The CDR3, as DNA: TGTGCCACCAGCAGAGAGGGAAGGGTTTTCACTGAAGCTTTCTTT.

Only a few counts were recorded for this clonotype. The CDR3 coding sequence is TGCAGCGTTGTGTCCGGTCACGTTGGGGGCGGCGAGCAGTACTTC. Encoded protein: CSVVSGHVGGGEQYF. The chain recombines TRBV29-1 with TRBJ2-7; perhaps TRBD1 as D (6 bases). Trimming stripped 4 bases from V and 6 bases from J, with 22 bases between. The CDR3 spans 15 residues. The germline V gene encodes CDR1 SQVTM and CDR2 ANQGSEA.